This T cell receptor beta chain derives from a study of blood T cells in healthy people across ages. The CDR3 contains 14 residues. Trimming removed 1 base from V and 5 bases from J; junction bases left unmatched: 4. Germline V gene lookup returns CDR1 SGHTA and CDR2 FQGTGA. Through a sample-barcoded 5' primer and a J-beta primer mix, a second PCR was run for roughly 7 to 12 cycles. Each cDNA was tagged by a template-switch adaptor containing 12 random nucleotides. In TCRdb, the 5' RACE reads were re-called with MiXCR into one record per CDR3 protein. This table has under 1,100,000 distinct CDR3 sequences, under 30% appearing once. This clonotype was recorded a few times. The same data also contributed to another study, on T cells of mothers and their children. That paper notes: Every mother supplied over 9 million TCR beta CDR3 reads and every child 2.5 million to 3.5 million.

Material: blood. This clonotype originated in a girl aged 2-15 years in good health. The chain uses TRBV7-3 and TRBJ2-7, with 8 nucleotides matching TRBD1. DNA of the CDR3: TGTGCCAGCAGCTTAAGTTCAGGGGGCGACGAGCAGTACTTC. It is translated as CASSLSSGGDEQYF.